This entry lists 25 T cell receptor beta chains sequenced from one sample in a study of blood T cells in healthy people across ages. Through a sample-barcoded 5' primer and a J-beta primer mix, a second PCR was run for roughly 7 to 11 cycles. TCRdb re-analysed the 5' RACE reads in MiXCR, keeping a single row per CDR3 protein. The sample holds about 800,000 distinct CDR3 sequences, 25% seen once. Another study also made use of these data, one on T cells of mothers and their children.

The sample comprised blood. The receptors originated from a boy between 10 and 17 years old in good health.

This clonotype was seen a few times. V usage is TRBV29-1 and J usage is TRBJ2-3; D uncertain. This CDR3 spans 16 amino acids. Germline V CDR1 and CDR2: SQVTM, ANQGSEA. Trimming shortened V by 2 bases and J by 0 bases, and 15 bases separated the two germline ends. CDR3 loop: CSVEYSGVRSTDTQYF. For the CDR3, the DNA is TGCAGCGTTGAATATTCTGGGGTTAGGAGCACAGATACGCAGTATTTT.

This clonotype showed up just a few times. The CDR3 protein is CASSSSGMTDTQYF. The CDR3 region has the DNA TGCGCCAGCAGTTCTAGCGGGATGACAGATACGCAGTATTTT. This chain links TRBV5-1 with TRBJ2-3; 9 bases fit TRBD2. After removal of 5 bases from V and 3 bases from J, the junction contained 4 bases not matched to a gene. The germline V gene encodes CDR1 SGHRS and CDR2 YFSETQ. The CDR3 runs to 14 residues.

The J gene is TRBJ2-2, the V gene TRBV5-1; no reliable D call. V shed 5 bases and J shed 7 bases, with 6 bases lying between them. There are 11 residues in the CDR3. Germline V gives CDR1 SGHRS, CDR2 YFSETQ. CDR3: CASRGYGELFF. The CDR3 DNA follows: TGCGCCAGCAGGGGCTACGGGGAGCTGTTTTTT.

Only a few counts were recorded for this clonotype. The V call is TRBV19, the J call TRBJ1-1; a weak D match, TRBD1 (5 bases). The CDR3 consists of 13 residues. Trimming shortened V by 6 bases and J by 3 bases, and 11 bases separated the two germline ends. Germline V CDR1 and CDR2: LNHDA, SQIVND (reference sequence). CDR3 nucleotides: TGTGCCAGTAGGGGACGGATGGACACTGAAGCTTTCTTT. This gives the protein CASRGRMDTEAFF.

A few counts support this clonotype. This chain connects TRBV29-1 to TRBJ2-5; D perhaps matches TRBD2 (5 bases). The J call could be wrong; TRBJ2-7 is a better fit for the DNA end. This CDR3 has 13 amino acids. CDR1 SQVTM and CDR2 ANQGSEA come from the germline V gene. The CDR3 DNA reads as TGCAGCGTTGGGGTAGCGATGGGCTACGAGCAGTACTTC. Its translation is CSVGVAMGYEQYF.

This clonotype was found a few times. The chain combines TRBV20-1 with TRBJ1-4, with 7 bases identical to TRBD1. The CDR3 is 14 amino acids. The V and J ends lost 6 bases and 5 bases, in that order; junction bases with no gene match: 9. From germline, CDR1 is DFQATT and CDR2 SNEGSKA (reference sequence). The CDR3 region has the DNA TGCAGTGCAGACTCGACAGGGAGGAATGAAAAACTGTTTTTT. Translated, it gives CSADSTGRNEKLFF.

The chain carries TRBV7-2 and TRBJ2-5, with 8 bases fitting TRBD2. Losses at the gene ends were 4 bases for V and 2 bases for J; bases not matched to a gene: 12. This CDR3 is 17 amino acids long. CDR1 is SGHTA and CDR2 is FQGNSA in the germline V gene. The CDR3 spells CASSSPLRGGRQETQYF. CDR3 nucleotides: TGTGCCAGCAGCTCTCCCCTTAGGGGCGGGAGGCAAGAGACCCAGTACTTC.

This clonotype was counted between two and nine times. CDR3 in amino acids: CASSLAGQGGQPQHF. The CDR3 bases are TGCGCCAGCAGCTTGGCTGGACAGGGGGGCCAGCCCCAGCATTTT. V is TRBV5-1 and J is TRBJ1-5, with 10 bases matching TRBD1. The length of the CDR3 is 15 residues. Germline lookup yields CDR1 SGHRS and CDR2 YFSETQ. Unmatched junction bases numbered 4, after V lost 0 bases and J lost 7 bases.

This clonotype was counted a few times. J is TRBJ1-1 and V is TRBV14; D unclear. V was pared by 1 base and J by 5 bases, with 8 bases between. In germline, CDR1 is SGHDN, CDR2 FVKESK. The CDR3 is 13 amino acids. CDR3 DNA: TGTGCCAGCAGCCAAGGTTCTTCGACTGAAGCTTTCTTT. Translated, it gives CASSQGSSTEAFF.

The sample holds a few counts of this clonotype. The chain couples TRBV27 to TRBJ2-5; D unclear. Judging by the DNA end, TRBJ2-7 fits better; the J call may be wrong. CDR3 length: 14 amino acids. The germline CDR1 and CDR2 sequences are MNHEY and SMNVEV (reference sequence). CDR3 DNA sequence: TGTGCCAGCAGTTTTCGGGTAAGCTCCTACGAGCAGTACTTC. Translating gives CASSFRVSSYEQYF.

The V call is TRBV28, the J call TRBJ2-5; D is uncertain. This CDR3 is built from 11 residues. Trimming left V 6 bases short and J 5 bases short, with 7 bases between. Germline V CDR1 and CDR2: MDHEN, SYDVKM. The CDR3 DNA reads TGTGCCAGCAGGGGTGTGGAGACCCAGTACTTC. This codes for CASRGVETQYF.

DNA of the CDR3: TGTGCCAGCAGTCCCGGGACAGGGGAAGGGGAAGCTTTCTTT. Protein product: CASSPGTGEGEAFF. This chain joins TRBV27 and TRBJ1-1; 10 bases agree with TRBD1. The V segment lost 5 bases and the J segment 8 bases; nucleotides outside the gene matches: 8. The CDR3 spans 14 residues. The germline V gene has CDR1 MNHEY and CDR2 SMNVEV (reference sequence).

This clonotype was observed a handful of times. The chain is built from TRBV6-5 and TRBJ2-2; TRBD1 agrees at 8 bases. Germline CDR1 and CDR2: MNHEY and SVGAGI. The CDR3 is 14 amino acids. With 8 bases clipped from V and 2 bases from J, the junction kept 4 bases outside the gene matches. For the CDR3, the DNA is TGTGCCAGCTCGACAGGGGAAAACACCGGGGAGCTGTTTTTT. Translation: CASSTGENTGELFF.

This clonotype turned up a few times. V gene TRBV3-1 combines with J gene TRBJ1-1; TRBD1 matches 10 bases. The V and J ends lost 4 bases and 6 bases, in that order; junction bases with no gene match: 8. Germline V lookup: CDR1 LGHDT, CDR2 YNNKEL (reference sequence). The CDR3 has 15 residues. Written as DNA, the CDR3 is TGTGCCAGCAGCCCGCCGGGACAGGGGATCGCTGAAGCTTTCTTT. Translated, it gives CASSPPGQGIAEAFF.

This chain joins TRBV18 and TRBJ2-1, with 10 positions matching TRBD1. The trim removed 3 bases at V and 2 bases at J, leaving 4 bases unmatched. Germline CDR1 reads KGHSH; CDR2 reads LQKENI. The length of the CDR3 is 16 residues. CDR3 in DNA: TGTGCCAGCTCACCCGACAGGGGGCTAACCTACAATGAGCAGTTCTTC. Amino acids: CASSPDRGLTYNEQFF.

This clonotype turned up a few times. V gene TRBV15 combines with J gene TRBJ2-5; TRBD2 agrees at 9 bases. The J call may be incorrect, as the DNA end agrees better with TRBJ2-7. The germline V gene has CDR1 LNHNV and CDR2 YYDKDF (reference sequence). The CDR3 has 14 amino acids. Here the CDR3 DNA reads TGTGCCACCAGCAGGACTAGCGGATCGTACGAGCAGTACTTC. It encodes CATSRTSGSYEQYF.

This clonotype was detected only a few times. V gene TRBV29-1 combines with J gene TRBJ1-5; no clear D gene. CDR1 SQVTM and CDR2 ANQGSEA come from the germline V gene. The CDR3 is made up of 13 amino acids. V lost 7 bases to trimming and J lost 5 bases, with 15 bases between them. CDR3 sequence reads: CSARSDGDQPQHF. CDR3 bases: TGCAGCGCCCGGTCCGATGGGGATCAGCCCCAGCATTTT.

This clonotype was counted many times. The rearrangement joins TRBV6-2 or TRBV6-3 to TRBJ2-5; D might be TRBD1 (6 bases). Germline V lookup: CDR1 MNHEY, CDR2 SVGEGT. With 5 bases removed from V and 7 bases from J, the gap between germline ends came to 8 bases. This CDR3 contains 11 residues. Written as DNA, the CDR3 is TGTGCCAGCAGTCAAGGGGGGACCCAGTACTTC. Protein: CASSQGGTQYF.

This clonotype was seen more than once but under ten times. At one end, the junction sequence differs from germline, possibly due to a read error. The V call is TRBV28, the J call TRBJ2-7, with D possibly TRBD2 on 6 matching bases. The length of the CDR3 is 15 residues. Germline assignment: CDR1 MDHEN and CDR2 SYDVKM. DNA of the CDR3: TGTGCCAGCAGGAACCCAACTAGCCACTCCTACGAGCAGCACTTC. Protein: CASRNPTSHSYEQHF.

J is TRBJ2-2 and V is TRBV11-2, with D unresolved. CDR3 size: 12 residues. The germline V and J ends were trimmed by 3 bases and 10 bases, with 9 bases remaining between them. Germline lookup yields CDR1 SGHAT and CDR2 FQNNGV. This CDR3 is CASSFSGLELFF. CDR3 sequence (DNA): TGTGCCAGCAGCTTCTCGGGTTTGGAGCTGTTTTTT.

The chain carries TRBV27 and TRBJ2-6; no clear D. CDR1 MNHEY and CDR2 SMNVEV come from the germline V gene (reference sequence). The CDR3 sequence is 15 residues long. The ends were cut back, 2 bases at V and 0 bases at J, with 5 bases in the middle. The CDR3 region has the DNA TGTGCCAGCAGTTTACGACGCTCTGGGGCCAACGTCCTGACTTTC. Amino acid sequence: CASSLRRSGANVLTF.

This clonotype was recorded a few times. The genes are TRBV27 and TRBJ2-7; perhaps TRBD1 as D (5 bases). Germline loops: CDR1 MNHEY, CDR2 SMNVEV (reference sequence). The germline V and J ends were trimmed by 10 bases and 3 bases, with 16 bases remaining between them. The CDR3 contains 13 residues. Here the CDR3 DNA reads TGTGCCACCGCCCTTGGCAGGGACTACGAGCAGTACTTC. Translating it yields CATALGRDYEQYF.

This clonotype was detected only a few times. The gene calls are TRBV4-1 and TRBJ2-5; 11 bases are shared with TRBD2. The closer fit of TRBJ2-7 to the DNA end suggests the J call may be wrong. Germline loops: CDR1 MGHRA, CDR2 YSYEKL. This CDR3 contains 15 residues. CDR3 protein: CASSQLAGGSYEQYF. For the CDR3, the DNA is TGCGCCAGCAGCCAACTAGCGGGAGGCTCCTACGAGCAGTACTTC.

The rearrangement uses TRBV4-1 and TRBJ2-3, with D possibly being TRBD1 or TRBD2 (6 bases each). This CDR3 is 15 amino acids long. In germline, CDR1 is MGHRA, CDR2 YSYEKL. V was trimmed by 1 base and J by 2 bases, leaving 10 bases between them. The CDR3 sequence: CASSQGGAYTDTQYF. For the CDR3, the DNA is TGCGCCAGCAGCCAAGGGGGGGCGTACACAGATACGCAGTATTTT.

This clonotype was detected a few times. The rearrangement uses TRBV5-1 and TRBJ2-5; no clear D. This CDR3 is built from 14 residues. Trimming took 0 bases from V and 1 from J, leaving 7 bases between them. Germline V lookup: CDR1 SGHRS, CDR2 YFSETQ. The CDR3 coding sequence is TGCGCCAGCAGCTTGGAGACGGCCCAAGAGACCCAGTACTTC. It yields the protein CASSLETAQETQYF.